This TCR beta chain was identified during a study of blood T cell repertoires in COVID-19. Background on the study: Whether acute or convalescent, the COVID-19 samples came from the United States, Italy and Spain. Nucleic acid was either cDNA or gDNA, and it came from T cells, B-cell-depleted T cells, or PBMCs.

Sequencing was performed with immunoSEQ multiplex PCR; in TCRdb, only in-frame clones are kept and a portion is missing. This sample has about 200,000 clones, with approximately 90% found just once. The source is a man aged 55-75 years who had recovered from COVID-19. The sample comprised peripheral blood.

For the CDR3, the DNA is TGTGCCAGCAGTTCCCCAGGGGATGAAGCTTTCTTT. Translating gives CASSSPGDEAFF. The chain carries TRBV6-5 and TRBJ1-1; a weak D match, TRBD1 (6 bases). The CDR3 runs to 12 residues. Trimming left V 4 bases short and J 7 bases short, with 10 bases between. CDR1 is MNHEY and CDR2 is SVGAGI in the germline V gene.